A single sample is the source of the 23 T cell receptor beta chains below, sequenced in a study of Ad26.COV2.S vaccination and SARS-CoV-2 variants. Sample treatment: some 19 received Ad26.COV2.S at low or high dose, single or two shots; roughly five received placebo; per-sample allocation not given. The samples date from day 63 after the first vaccine or placebo injection. Here immunoSEQ multiplex PCR was the method, and the copy in TCRdb shows in-frame clones only, minus some. The top ten hold about 4.5% of the sample, which has about 440,000 clones, about 92% seen once. The sequenced sample was peripheral blood, obtained in a trial of Ad26.COV2.S vaccine versus placebo. The receptors shown here come from a person aged 18-60 years who received the Ad26.COV2.S COVID-19 vaccine or a placebo.

This chain connects TRBV7-9 to TRBJ2-7; TRBD2 matches 8 bases. Germline CDR1 and CDR2: SEHNR and FQNEAQ (reference sequence). V lost 1 base to trimming and J lost 2 bases; unmatched junction nucleotides: 7. The CDR3 is 16 residues long. The CDR3 here is CASSLVGGRTPYEQYF. The DNA of the CDR3 is TGTGCCAGCAGCTTAGTGGGCGGGAGGACTCCCTACGAGCAGTACTTC.

The CDR3 loop is CASSPLGDTQYF. The CDR3 bases are TGTGCCAGTAGTCCCCTGGGAGATACGCAGTATTTT. V gene TRBV19 combines with J gene TRBJ2-3; no reliable D call. Germline lookup yields CDR1 LNHDA and CDR2 SQIVND (reference sequence). The CDR3 is made up of 12 amino acids. The germline V and J ends were trimmed by 5 bases and 5 bases, with 8 bases remaining between them.

V gene TRBV28 combines with J gene TRBJ2-3; 10 positions agree with TRBD2. The CDR3 contains 15 residues. The J segment lost 6 bases and the V segment lost 3 bases, leaving 6 bases of the junction unmatched. The germline gives CDR1 MDHEN, CDR2 SYDVKM. CDR3 region: CASSFPTSGIDTQYF. The CDR3, as DNA: TGTGCCAGCAGTTTTCCTACTAGCGGGATTGATACGCAGTATTTT. Variable domain in full (rest from reference TRBV28 and TRBJ2-3): DVKVTQSSRYLVKRTGEKVFLECVQDMDHENMFWYRQDPGLGLRLIYFSYDVKMKEKGDIPEGYSVSREKKERFSLILESASTNQTSMYLCASSFPTSGIDTQYFGPGTRLTVL.

The chain uses TRBV12-3 or TRBV12-4 and TRBJ1-1, with TRBD1 as a possible D gene (5 bases). There are 13 residues in the CDR3. Trimming shortened V by 2 bases and J by 4 bases, and 8 bases separated the two germline ends. CDR3 protein: CASSLWGGTEAFF. The CDR3 bases are TGTGCCAGCAGTTTATGGGGGGGCACTGAAGCTTTCTTT.

The CDR3 DNA reads TGTGCCACCAGTGATTTCGGGGGATTTAATGCTTTCTTT. It specifies CATSDFGGFNAFF. The V and J genes are TRBV24-1 and TRBJ1-1; possibly TRBD1 for D (5 bases). Germline V gene data show CDR1 as KGHDR and CDR2 as SFDVKD. The V and J ends lost 1 base and 11 bases respectively, with 13 bases between them. CDR3 length equals 13 residues.

The chain is built from TRBV21-1 and TRBJ2-7; the DNA was not used to check the table's D call, TRBD2. TRBV21-1 is designated a pseudogene. The CDR3 extends over 15 amino acids. CDR3 protein: CASSKVDSGLYEQYF. CDR3 DNA sequence: TGTGCCAGCAGCAAAGTCGATAGCGGGCTATACGAGCAGTACTTC.

The J gene is TRBJ2-7, the V gene TRBV10-3; the match to TRBD2 covers 12 bases. Trimming cost V 10 bases and J 1 base; bases outside gene matches: 5. Germline loops: CDR1 ENHRY, CDR2 SYGVKD. This CDR3 region has 14 residues. The CDR3 DNA sequence: TGTGCCACTGCCGGACTAGCGGGGTCCTACGAGCAGTACTTC. It is translated as CATAGLAGSYEQYF.

This clone has only a few counts. The chain has TRBV29-1 and TRBJ1-3, with D uncertain. The CDR3 runs 14 residues. The V gene lost 3 bases and the J gene lost 2 bases, with 11 bases spanning the gap. Germline V lookup: CDR1 SQVTM, CDR2 ANQGSEA. CDR3 loop: CSVDSGSPGNTIYF. The CDR3 DNA follows: TGCAGCGTTGATTCTGGATCTCCTGGAAACACCATATATTTT.

The chain uses TRBV5-1 and TRBJ2-7; 8 bases match TRBD1. After removal of 2 bases from V and 2 bases from J, the junction contained 6 bases not matched to a gene. The CDR3 consists of 15 residues. The germline gives CDR1 SGHRS, CDR2 YFSETQ. CDR3 in amino acids: CASSFLAGQAYEQYF. DNA of the CDR3: TGCGCCAGCAGCTTTTTGGCGGGACAGGCCTACGAGCAGTACTTC. The full variable domain, with the rest looked up from reference TRBV5-1 and TRBJ2-7, is KAGVTQTPRYLIKTRGQQVTLSCSPISGHRSVSWYQQTPGQGLQFLFEYFSETQRNKGNFPGRFSGRQFSNSRSEMNVSTLELGDSALYLCASSFLAGQAYEQYFGPGTRLTVT.

The chain recombines TRBV28 with TRBJ2-4, with 7 bases lining up with TRBD2. The CDR3 totals 16 residues. The J segment lost 0 bases and the V segment lost 6 bases, leaving 8 bases of the junction unmatched. The germline gives CDR1 MDHEN, CDR2 SYDVKM. The CDR3 sequence is CASRGGTLQAKNIQYF. The CDR3 nucleotides read TGTGCCAGCAGGGGGGGGACTCTCCAAGCCAAAAACATTCAGTACTTC.

This chain uses TRBV5-1 with TRBJ2-2; D possibly corresponds to TRBD2 (6 bases). Germline V gene sequence: CDR1 SGHRS, CDR2 YFSETQ. Trimming took 3 bases from V and 0 from J, leaving 12 bases between them. The CDR3 runs 16 residues. In DNA, the CDR3 is TGCGCCAGCAGCTCGGGACTTCACGCGAACACCGGGGAGCTGTTTTTT. Translated, it gives CASSSGLHANTGELFF.

This clone was found once. The chain recombines TRBV2 with TRBJ1-4; D not resolved. Germline V lookup: CDR1 SNHLY, CDR2 FYNNEI. V lost 2 bases to trimming and J lost 7 bases, with 11 bases between them. The CDR3 totals 14 residues. As DNA, the CDR3 is TGTGCCAGCAGTGAAAACCAGATTGGTGAAAAACTGTTTTTT. Translated: CASSENQIGEKLFF.

The chain joins TRBV7-3 to TRBJ2-2; D is undetermined. V was cut by 5 bases and J by 5 bases, with 15 bases left in between. Germline CDR1 reads SGHTA; CDR2 reads FQGTGA. The CDR3 sequence is 15 residues long. CDR3 amino acids: CASSKRHEKTGELFF. In DNA form, the CDR3 reads TGTGCCAGCAGCAAACGGCACGAGAAGACCGGGGAGCTGTTTTTT.

This sequence joins TRBV2 and TRBJ2-3; D is possibly TRBD2 (7 bases). From germline, CDR1 is SNHLY and CDR2 FYNNEI. The V end lost 7 bases, the J end lost 1 base, and 15 bases lay between the germline ends. The CDR3 contains 15 residues. CDR3 region: CASNPDSGGTDTQYF. The CDR3, as DNA: TGTGCCAGCAACCCGGACAGCGGGGGCACAGATACGCAGTATTTT.

J is TRBJ2-5 and V is TRBV14; 8 nucleotides agree with TRBD1. The CDR3 totals 14 residues. J gave up 5 bases and V 4 bases, and 6 bases lay outside the gene matches. Looked up from germline, CDR1 is SGHDN and CDR2 is FVKESK. The CDR3: CASSRDRGLETQYF. Written as DNA, the CDR3 is TGTGCCAGCAGCCGCGACAGGGGTCTGGAGACCCAGTACTTC.

V usage is TRBV7-2 and J usage is TRBJ2-7; D gene uncertain. Germline-derived CDR1 and CDR2 are SGHTA and FQGNSA. The CDR3 has 15 residues. V was cut by 2 bases and J by 3 bases, with 14 bases left in between. The CDR3 DNA follows: TGTGCCAGCAGCTTAAACACGGTTGGAAACTACGAGCAGTACTTC. It specifies CASSLNTVGNYEQYF.

The genes are TRBV7-8 and TRBJ2-7; TRBD2 might be the D (5 bases). The CDR3 loop spans 13 amino acids. V was pared by 1 base and J by 9 bases, with 13 bases between. Per the germline V gene, CDR1 is SGHVS and CDR2 is FQNEAQ. CDR3 bases: TGTGCCAGCAGCTTAGTTGGCACCCGGGGGCAGTACTTC. It yields the protein CASSLVGTRGQYF.

The V gene is TRBV9, the J gene TRBJ2-1; 7 bases line up with TRBD2. The CDR3 runs 15 residues. Germline V gene data show CDR1 as SGDLS and CDR2 as YYNGEE. V shed 0 bases, J shed 2 bases, and the junction held 2 bases outside the gene matches. This CDR3 is CASSVDGRTYNEQFF. As DNA, the CDR3 is TGTGCCAGCAGCGTAGACGGGAGGACCTACAATGAGCAGTTCTTC.

The chain has TRBV4-2 and TRBJ2-2; 9 bases are shared with TRBD2. The J segment lost 3 bases and the V segment lost 6 bases, leaving 14 bases of the junction unmatched. This CDR3 contains 18 residues. CDR1 is LGHNA and CDR2 is YNFKEQ in the germline V gene. The CDR3, as DNA: TGTGCCAGCAGATGGGCGACTAGCGGTGCGAGGGACACCGGGGAGCTGTTTTTT. This sequence encodes CASRWATSGARDTGELFF.

The CDR3 spells CASSLPPTYNEQFF. The CDR3 DNA reads as TGCGCCAGCAGCTTACCACCAACCTACAATGAGCAGTTCTTC. The rearrangement links TRBV5-1 to TRBJ2-1; unclear D gene. Trimming pared 2 bases from V and 2 bases from J, leaving 8 bases between. Germline V gene data show CDR1 as SGHRS and CDR2 as YFSETQ. The CDR3 loop spans 14 amino acids.

This clone was counted a few times. This chain's CDR3 is CASSPIVWTSGFYEQYF. The CDR3 DNA reads TGTGCCAGCAGTCCGATCGTTTGGACTAGCGGCTTCTACGAGCAGTACTTC. The chain employs TRBV27 and TRBJ2-7; 10 bases are a match to TRBD2. Germline V gene lookup returns CDR1 MNHEY and CDR2 SMNVEV (reference sequence). This CDR3 contains 17 residues. V lost 5 bases, J lost 3 bases, and 13 bases stayed unmatched.

The rearrangement links TRBV4-3 to TRBJ2-2, with D possibly TRBD2 on 6 matching bases. The germline V and J ends were trimmed by 3 bases and 1 base, with 15 bases remaining between them. Germline V CDR1 and CDR2: LGHNA, YSLEER. The CDR3 is 17 residues long. This chain's CDR3 is CASSQGLTRMNTGELFF. Written as DNA, the CDR3 is TGCGCCAGCAGCCAGGGTTTGACTAGAATGAACACCGGGGAGCTGTTTTTT.

Here the CDR3 DNA reads TGTGCCAGCAGCCACTCGGGACTAGCGTATCAAGAGACCCAGTACTTC. This encodes CASSHSGLAYQETQYF. The chain joins TRBV7-8 to TRBJ2-5; 10 nucleotides agree with TRBD2. With 5 bases clipped from V and 2 bases from J, the junction kept 8 bases outside the gene matches. The CDR3 covers 16 residues. CDR1 is SGHVS, CDR2 FQNEAQ, per germline.